There are many counts of the clone carrying this TCR beta chain. What it binds is not known. Among the patients, aged 18 to 65, hyperthyroidism was newly diagnosed and had lasted under 2 months. This sample is part of a study of T cells in Graves' hyperthyroidism and ophthalmopathy. Overall study results and limits: In validation, the model predicted ophthalmopathy. These predictions came a median roughly six months before onset.

CDR1 and CDR2 from the germline V gene are SGHTA and FQGNSA. CDR3 length equals 13 residues. Trimming removed 3 bases from V and 7 bases from J, with 12 bases in between. Amplified TCR beta CDR3 regions derived from RNA transcripts. The TCR CDR3 first-round RT-PCR relied on the HTBI primer set. TCRdb fed the multiplex PCR reads into MiXCR, producing one record per CDR3 protein. The data contain hundreds of thousands of distinct CDR3 sequences, around 45% of them singletons. The sequenced material came from peripheral blood or thyroid tissue (not recorded which). The receptor was isolated from a woman aged 18-29 years with Graves' hyperthyroidism. The chain joins TRBV7-2 to TRBJ2-5; D perhaps matches TRBD2 (6 bases). CDR3 residues: CASSFGTGGTQYF. The CDR3 bases are TGTGCCAGCAGCTTCGGGACTGGGGGGACCCAGTACTTC.